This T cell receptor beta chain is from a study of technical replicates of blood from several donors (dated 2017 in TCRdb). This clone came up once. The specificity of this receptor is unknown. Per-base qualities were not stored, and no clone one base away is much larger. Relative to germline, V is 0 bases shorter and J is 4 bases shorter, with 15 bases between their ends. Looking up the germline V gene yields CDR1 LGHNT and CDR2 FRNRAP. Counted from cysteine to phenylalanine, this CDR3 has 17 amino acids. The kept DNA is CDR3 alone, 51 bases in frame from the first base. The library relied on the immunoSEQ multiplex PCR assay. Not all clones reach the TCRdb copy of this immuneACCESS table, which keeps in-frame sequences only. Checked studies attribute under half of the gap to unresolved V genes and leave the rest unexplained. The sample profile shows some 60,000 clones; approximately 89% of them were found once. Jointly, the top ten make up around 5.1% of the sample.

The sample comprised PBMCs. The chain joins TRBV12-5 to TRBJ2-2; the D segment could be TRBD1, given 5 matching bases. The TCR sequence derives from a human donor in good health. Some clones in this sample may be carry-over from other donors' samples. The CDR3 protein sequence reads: CASGLVQGVGRTGELFF. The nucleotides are TGTGCTAGTGGTTTGGTACAAGGGGTGGGCCGCACCGGGGAGCTGTTTTTT.